This entry is about one TCR beta chain. The data were obtained in a study of blood T cells in healthy people across ages. Across the whole study: For every two T cells, template switching captured about one barcoded beta molecule.

Sample-barcoded 5' priming and a J-beta primer mix drove a second PCR of roughly 7 to 11 cycles. TCRdb recomputed calls from the 5' RACE reads with MiXCR, one row per CDR3 protein. The sample has 550,000 to 650,000 distinct CDR3 sequences; roughly a quarter are singletons. The J segment lost 0 bases and the V segment lost 1 base, leaving 11 bases of the junction unmatched. The V gene's germline CDR1 is MNHEY and CDR2 SMNVEV (reference sequence). The CDR3 is 20 residues long. The sample was also linked to a second study, of T cells of mothers and their children. That report adds: Over five children, together with their three healthy Caucasian mothers, made up the donors. Researchers report slightly higher, though non-significant, overlap in related mother-child pairs than in unrelated pairs.

Sequenced material: blood. The clonotype was recovered from a boy between 2 and 10 years old in good health. This chain joins TRBV27 and TRBJ2-6; 8 bases align to TRBD1. This chain's CDR3 is CASSLFGRDRLGSGANVLTF. The DNA of the CDR3 is TGTGCCAGCAGTTTATTCGGCAGGGACAGGCTGGGCTCTGGGGCCAACGTCCTGACTTTC.